These 32 T cell receptor beta chains originate from one sample sequenced in a study of shared clonotypes between healthy human individuals. Clones were sequenced by immunoSEQ multiplex PCR, and TCRdb holds only the in-frame ones, with some missing. The sample includes some 2.3 million clones, just over 90% seen only once; the top ten take 0.39%. The specimen sequenced was naive CD4+ T cells from PBMCs. Subset specified: CD45RA+ positively selected. These receptors all stem from a man between 18 and 29 years old in good health. Some clones in this sample may be carry-over from other donors' samples.

CDR3 sequence: CASSRTGTGELFF. The CDR3 DNA reads as TGTGCCAGCAGTCGGACGGGCACCGGGGAGCTGTTTTTT. This sequence joins TRBV2 and TRBJ2-2; D is uncertain. Trimming removed 5 bases from V and 4 bases from J, with 8 bases in between. The CDR3 totals 13 residues. Germline CDR1 and CDR2: SNHLY and FYNNEI.

Comment on this clone: The same CDR3 also results from other DNA sequences found in this sample. The chain joins TRBV6-5 to TRBJ1-5; no clear D. CDR1 and CDR2 from the germline V gene are MNHEY and SVGAGI. The V gene lost 2 bases and the J gene lost 2 bases, with 7 bases spanning the gap. The CDR3 has 14 amino acids. The CDR3 is CASSYGPGNQPQHF. The DNA of the CDR3 is TGTGCCAGCAGTTACGGACCCGGCAATCAGCCCCAGCATTTT.

J is TRBJ2-1 and V is TRBV29-1; TRBD2 matches 8 bases. In germline, CDR1 is SQVTM, CDR2 ANQGSEA. J lost 4 bases, V lost 1 base, and 9 bases had no gene match. The CDR3 is 16 amino acids. CDR3 in DNA: TGCAGCGTTGAAGGTGGAGCGGGAGCATGGTACAATGAGCAGTTCTTC. This sequence encodes CSVEGGAGAWYNEQFF.

The genes are TRBV5-1 and TRBJ1-1; D is unclear. The CDR3 is made up of 13 amino acids. Germline V gene data show CDR1 as SGHRS and CDR2 as YFSETQ. Trimming left V 4 bases short and J 0 bases short, with 7 bases between. The CDR3 loop reads CASSEPMNTEAFF. In DNA, the CDR3 is TGCGCCAGCAGCGAACCGATGAACACTGAAGCTTTCTTT.

The chain links TRBV6-6 to TRBJ2-5; the D gene is possibly TRBD2 (7 bases). Germline V gene data show CDR1 as MNHNY and CDR2 as SVGAGI (reference sequence). CDR3 length: 15 amino acids. V was clipped by 2 bases and J by 1 base, with 11 bases between them. The CDR3 region has the DNA TGTGCCAGCAGTTACGAGGGGGGGACCCAAGAGACCCAGTACTTC. Translating it yields CASSYEGGTQETQYF.

This clone appeared a few times. The CDR3 nucleotides are TGTGCCAGCAGCTTAGGAGGGGAAGATACGCAGTATTTT. It is translated as CASSLGGEDTQYF. The chain recombines TRBV11-3 with TRBJ2-3, with D perhaps assigned TRBD1 or TRBD2 (5 bases each). From germline, CDR1 is SGHNT and CDR2 YENEEA. V was shortened by 1 base and J by 5 bases, with 7 bases between the two germline ends. The CDR3 covers 13 residues.

This clone showed up just once. Other DNA sequences within the sample encode an identical CDR3. The chain links TRBV28 to TRBJ1-4; a weak D match, TRBD1 (6 bases). Germline V CDR1 and CDR2: MDHEN, SYDVKM. This CDR3 has 14 amino acids. The V gene lost 5 bases and the J gene lost 7 bases, with 14 bases spanning the gap. The CDR3 DNA follows: TGTGCCAGCAGTAGTCCGGGACAAAGTGAAAAACTGTTTTTT. This gives the protein CASSSPGQSEKLFF.

The V and J genes are TRBV9 and TRBJ2-3; D ambiguous. Trimming left V 4 bases short and J 0 bases short, with 9 bases between. The CDR3 covers 14 residues. Germline CDR1 is SGDLS and CDR2 is YYNGEE. In DNA form, the CDR3 reads TGTGCCAGCAGCTACTCCTCTAGCACAGATACGCAGTATTTT. As protein: CASSYSSSTDTQYF.

The chain links TRBV15 to TRBJ2-2; D ambiguous. CDR3 length: 17 amino acids. Germline CDR1 and CDR2: LNHNV and YYDKDF (reference sequence). The V and J ends lost 3 bases and 7 bases respectively, with 21 bases between them. Written as DNA, the CDR3 is TGTGCCACCAGCAGGGACCCCGATCGTGTATTTTACGGGGAGCTGTTTTTT. Its protein product is CATSRDPDRVFYGELFF.

The genes are TRBV7-2 and TRBJ2-7; 7 bases line up with TRBD2. The V segment lost 5 bases and the J segment 3 bases; nucleotides outside the gene matches: 4. Germline CDR1 is SGHTA and CDR2 is FQGNSA. There are 13 residues in the CDR3. This CDR3 is CASSRASGYEQYF. The CDR3 nucleotides read TGTGCCAGCAGCCGGGCTAGCGGCTACGAGCAGTACTTC.

This clone showed up just once. This chain connects TRBV30 to TRBJ1-6, with 9 bases fitting TRBD1. V gave up 6 bases and J gave up 7 bases; unmatched junction bases: 7. The CDR3 covers 14 residues. From germline, CDR1 is GTSNPN and CDR2 SVGIG (reference sequence). The CDR3 spells CACPGTGLNSPLHF. The CDR3 bases are TGTGCCTGCCCAGGGACAGGGTTGAATTCACCCCTCCACTTT.

The V call is TRBV6-5, the J call TRBJ2-1, with D uncertain. Germline lookup yields CDR1 MNHEY and CDR2 SVGAGI. The CDR3 has 15 amino acids. V was pared by 2 bases and J by 0 bases, with 8 bases between. The CDR3 nucleotides are TGTGCCAGCAGTTACAGGCCCAACTCCTACAATGAGCAGTTCTTC. This translates into CASSYRPNSYNEQFF.

The chain joins TRBV5-1 to TRBJ2-6; D uncertain. The CDR3 loop spans 18 amino acids. CDR1 is SGHRS and CDR2 is YFSETQ in the germline V gene. V lost 3 bases, J lost 1 base, and 17 bases lay in between. CDR3 nucleotides: TGCGCCAGCAGCTCCAGTTCCGCCAGAGCATCTGGGGCCAACGTCCTGACTTTC. Its translation is CASSSSSARASGANVLTF.

The chain uses TRBV2 and TRBJ1-3; D is possibly TRBD1 (5 bases). In germline, CDR1 is SNHLY, CDR2 FYNNEI. The ends were cut back, 6 bases at V and 6 bases at J, with 18 bases in the middle. The CDR3 runs 15 residues. CDR3 region: CASRFSGASKNTIYF. In DNA form, the CDR3 reads TGTGCCAGCAGGTTCTCCGGGGCCTCAAAAAACACCATATATTTT.

The V and J genes are TRBV14 and TRBJ1-1, with a weak D call TRBD1 (6 bases). The CDR3 has 13 amino acids. The ends were cut back, 2 bases at V and 4 bases at J, with 8 bases in the middle. Germline CDR1 is SGHDN and CDR2 is FVKESK. Written as DNA, the CDR3 is TGTGCCAGCAGCCAACCAGGGGTCACTGAAGCTTTCTTT. It translates to CASSQPGVTEAFF.

As regards this clone: Other DNA sequences in the same sample also yield this CDR3. The chain employs TRBV7-2 and TRBJ1-5, with 9 bases matching TRBD1. CDR3 length equals 14 residues. Germline V gives CDR1 SGHTA, CDR2 FQGNSA. The V and J ends lost 5 bases and 5 bases, in that order; junction bases with no gene match: 4. CDR3 coding DNA: TGTGCCAGCAGCCCCCGGACAGGGGATCAGCCCCAGCATTTT. It translates to CASSPRTGDQPQHF.

The chain links TRBV4-3 to TRBJ2-7; maybe TRBD1 (6 bases). Germline CDR1 and CDR2: LGHNA and YSLEER. The CDR3 is made up of 16 amino acids. V was clipped by 0 bases and J by 2 bases, with 14 bases between them. The CDR3 spells CASSQEPGVLTYEQYF. CDR3 bases: TGCGCCAGCAGCCAAGAGCCAGGGGTCCTGACCTACGAGCAGTACTTC.

The chain joins TRBV7-2 to TRBJ2-2; 8 nucleotides align to TRBD1. The CDR3 is 14 amino acids. Germline V gives CDR1 SGHTA, CDR2 FQGNSA. Trimming removed 10 bases from V and 6 bases from J; junction bases left unmatched: 10. Here the CDR3 DNA reads TGTGCCACCCGTCCCACAGGGGGTCCCGGGGAGCTGTTTTTT. It yields the protein CATRPTGGPGELFF.

The chain combines TRBV6-5 with TRBJ1-5, with D perhaps TRBD1 (6 bases). The germline V gene has CDR1 MNHEY and CDR2 SVGAGI. CDR3 length: 15 residues. V lost 6 bases, J lost 0 bases, and 12 bases lay in between. The CDR3 spells CASRGQGSSNQPQHF. The CDR3 coding sequence is TGTGCCAGCAGGGGCCAGGGGTCTAGCAATCAGCCCCAGCATTTT.

V and J are TRBV9 and TRBJ1-2; D not certain. Germline assignment: CDR1 SGDLS and CDR2 YYNGEE. V was trimmed by 0 bases and J by 2 bases, leaving 8 bases between them. The CDR3 consists of 14 residues. The CDR3 DNA sequence: TGTGCCAGCAGCGTAGTCACACTCAACTATGGCTACACCTTC. It codes for CASSVVTLNYGYTF.

As concerns this clone: Other nucleotide sequences in the sample specify the same CDR3. V gene TRBV6-6 combines with J gene TRBJ2-7; 11 positions agree with TRBD1. CDR3 length equals 14 residues. The germline gives CDR1 MNHNY, CDR2 SVGAGI (reference sequence). V shed 6 bases, J shed 2 bases, and the junction held 3 bases outside the gene matches. The CDR3 loop is CASSTGQGAYEQYF. The CDR3 DNA reads as TGTGCCAGCAGCACGGGACAGGGGGCCTACGAGCAGTACTTC.

The chain combines TRBV15 with TRBJ2-2; weak D call: TRBD1 (7 bases). The CDR3 spans 17 residues. CDR1 LNHNV and CDR2 YYDKDF come from the germline V gene (reference sequence). V dropped 0 bases and J dropped 2 bases, with 13 bases sitting between them. The CDR3 here is CATSRDRGARNTGELFF. The CDR3 nucleotides read TGTGCCACCAGCAGAGACAGGGGGGCGAGAAACACCGGGGAGCTGTTTTTT.

The V and J genes are TRBV2 and TRBJ2-7, with D possibly matching TRBD1 (6 bases). The V gene lost 1 base and the J gene lost 3 bases, with 13 bases spanning the gap. Germline CDR1 is SNHLY and CDR2 is FYNNEI. The CDR3 contains 15 residues. CDR3 region: CASSEGPGHLYEQYF. The CDR3 DNA reads TGTGCCAGCAGTGAAGGGCCGGGACACCTCTACGAGCAGTACTTC.

J is TRBJ1-5 and V is TRBV19; perhaps TRBD1 as D (5 bases). Trimming shortened V by 5 bases and J by 0 bases, and 11 bases separated the two germline ends. Germline CDR1 reads LNHDA; CDR2 reads SQIVND (reference sequence). The CDR3 totals 15 residues. The CDR3 sequence: CASSPRGSSNQPQHF. The DNA for the CDR3 is TGTGCCAGTAGTCCGAGGGGCAGTAGCAATCAGCCCCAGCATTTT.

J is TRBJ2-2 and V is TRBV5-1, with TRBD2 as a possible D gene (5 bases). Trimming cost V 3 bases and J 3 bases, with 9 bases left between them. Germline V gives CDR1 SGHRS, CDR2 YFSETQ. This CDR3 has 14 amino acids. CDR3 sequence: CASSSRTYTGELFF. The CDR3 DNA reads TGCGCCAGCAGCTCTAGGACTTACACCGGGGAGCTGTTTTTT.

In nucleotides, the CDR3 is TGTGCCAGCAGGACACACAGGGGAGGCACCGGGGAGCTGTTTTTT. The encoded protein is CASRTHRGGTGELFF. This rearrangement joins TRBV6-5 to TRBJ2-2, with D perhaps TRBD1 (7 bases). The CDR3 contains 15 residues. Looked up from germline, CDR1 is MNHEY and CDR2 is SVGAGI. The V gene lost 6 bases and the J gene lost 4 bases, with 15 bases spanning the gap.

The chain combines TRBV9 with TRBJ1-6; D is ambiguous. From germline, CDR1 is SGDLS and CDR2 YYNGEE. The CDR3 is 13 amino acids. Trimming left V 6 bases short and J 14 bases short, with 18 bases between. CDR3 amino acids: CASTDNSAGSLHF. The CDR3, as DNA: TGTGCCAGCACCGATAACAGTGCCGGGTCCCTCCACTTT.

The chain couples TRBV30 to TRBJ1-2, with D perhaps TRBD1 (5 bases). This CDR3 contains 13 residues. Germline V lookup: CDR1 GTSNPN, CDR2 SVGIG (reference sequence). Trimming shortened V by 4 bases and J by 8 bases, and 17 bases separated the two germline ends. CDR3 DNA: TGTGCCTGGAATGACGGGGGTCCTAAAGGCTACACCTTC. It encodes CAWNDGGPKGYTF.

The chain carries TRBV11-2 and TRBJ2-7; the D call may be TRBD1 or TRBD2 (5 bases each). The length of the CDR3 is 15 residues. CDR1 and CDR2 from the germline V gene are SGHAT and FQNNGV. V was pared by 6 bases and J by 1 base, with 16 bases between. The CDR3 loop is CASRPGRTISYEQYF. The DNA for the CDR3 is TGTGCCAGCAGACCGGGACGTACGATTTCCTACGAGCAGTACTTC.

The chain uses TRBV6-1 and TRBJ2-7; perhaps D is TRBD1 or TRBD2 (5 bases each). This CDR3 has 11 residues. Trimming stripped 8 bases from V and 3 bases from J, with 8 bases between. The germline gives CDR1 MNHNS, CDR2 SASEGT. The CDR3 protein is CASGTGYEQYF. The CDR3 DNA reads as TGTGCCAGCGGGACGGGCTACGAGCAGTACTTC.

The chain employs TRBV7-2 and TRBJ1-5; tentatively, D is TRBD1 (5 bases). Germline lookup yields CDR1 SGHTA and CDR2 FQGNSA. The ends were cut back, 4 bases at V and 2 bases at J, with 9 bases in the middle. This CDR3 comprises 14 residues. The CDR3 spells CASSSQTGNQPQHF. Written as DNA, the CDR3 is TGTGCCAGCAGCTCCCAGACAGGCAATCAGCCCCAGCATTTT. The whole variable domain, remainder taken from reference TRBV7-2 and TRBJ1-5, is GAGVSQSPSNKVTEKGKDVELRCDPISGHTALYWYRQSLGQGLEFLIYFQGNSAPDKSGLPSDRFSAERTGGSVSTLTIQRTQQEDSAVYLCASSSQTGNQPQHFGDGTRLSIL.

The chain combines TRBV9 with TRBJ1-4; D uncertain. The CDR3 is 15 amino acids. Trimming shortened V by 0 bases and J by 6 bases, and 12 bases separated the two germline ends. The germline gives CDR1 SGDLS, CDR2 YYNGEE. This CDR3 is CASSVASGWDEKLFF. CDR3 in DNA: TGTGCCAGCAGCGTAGCTTCCGGGTGGGATGAAAAACTGTTTTTT. Full variable domain (outside the CDR3, taken from reference TRBV9 and TRBJ1-4): DSGVTQTPKHLITATGQRVTLRCSPRSGDLSVYWYQQSLDQGLQFLIQYYNGEERAKGNILERFSAQQFPDLHSELNLSSLELGDSALYFCASSVASGWDEKLFFGSGTQLSVL.